This T cell receptor beta chain stems from a study of blood T cell repertoires in COVID-19. Study-level information: T cells, B-cell-depleted T cells, or PBMCs supplied cDNA or gDNA.

The V end lost 3 bases, the J end lost 5 bases, and 14 bases lay between the germline ends. This CDR3 has 15 residues. Germline V gene sequence: CDR1 KGHDR, CDR2 SFDVKD. Generated by immunoSEQ multiplex PCR, the TCRdb table keeps only in-frame clones and is missing some. The sample has roughly 15,000 clones; 85% to 90% are singletons. The chain combines TRBV24-1 with TRBJ2-3; D may be TRBD2 (6 bases). Sequenced input: peripheral blood. The receptor was isolated from a human donor in a cohort sampled during active COVID-19. This CDR3 is CATSDRETTKDTQYF. CDR3 nucleotides: TGTGCCACCAGTGATCGGGAGACTACCAAAGATACGCAGTATTTT.